Following are 31 T cell receptor beta chains from one sample sequenced in a study of T cells after posttransplantation cyclophosphamide. Cyclophosphamide on days +3 and +4 followed busulfan-fludarabine conditioning and a marrow graft. Generated by immunoSEQ multiplex PCR, the TCRdb table keeps only in-frame clones and is missing some. Of tens of thousands of clones listed, around 80% are singletons. Sequences were derived from CD4+ T cells sorted from blood, sampled roughly 250 weeks after a stem cell transplant with posttransplant cyclophosphamide. All receptors derive from a female patient in her 40s who received an allogeneic stem cell transplant from a related donor, was CMV-positive, and had no GVHD. Some T cells may arise from the graft donor.

The rearrangement links TRBV2 to TRBJ2-7; D unresolved. V gave up 5 bases and J gave up 6 bases, with 14 bases separating them. The length of the CDR3 is 13 residues. CDR1 SNHLY and CDR2 FYNNEI come from the germline V gene. CDR3 amino acids: CASSQEVASEQYF. Here the CDR3 DNA reads TGTGCCAGCAGTCAAGAAGTAGCTAGCGAGCAGTACTTC.

The chain uses TRBV2 and TRBJ1-4; the match to TRBD1 covers 8 bases. Germline V gene data show CDR1 as SNHLY and CDR2 as FYNNEI. The CDR3 is 15 residues long. Unmatched junction bases numbered 11, after V lost 6 bases and J lost 8 bases. CDR3 bases: TGTGCCAGCAGAGCTCAAGGACAGGGTGGCGAAAAACTGTTTTTT. It translates to CASRAQGQGGEKLFF.

V and J are TRBV5-1 and TRBJ2-7, with 9 bases lining up with TRBD1. In germline, CDR1 is SGHRS, CDR2 YFSETQ. This CDR3 is built from 15 residues. V dropped 0 bases and J dropped 4; count of bases not matched to a gene: 5. The CDR3 reads CASSLDWGQGYEQYF. The CDR3 bases are TGCGCCAGCAGCTTGGACTGGGGACAGGGATACGAGCAGTACTTC.

The chain recombines TRBV19 with TRBJ1-6; D is unclear. From germline, CDR1 is LNHDA and CDR2 SQIVND (reference sequence). The CDR3 extends over 12 amino acids. Trimming pared 5 bases from V and 10 bases from J, leaving 9 bases between. Here the CDR3 DNA reads TGTGCCAGTAGTGCGACCGGGTCACCCCTCCACTTT. Translating it yields CASSATGSPLHF.

CDR3 bases: TGTGCCAGCAGCCCCCCCCGGGGTGAGCAGTTCTTC. Its protein product is CASSPPRGEQFF. The chain joins TRBV13 to TRBJ2-1; tentatively, D is TRBD2 (5 bases). This CDR3 comprises 12 residues. Germline CDR1 and CDR2: PRHDT and FYEKMQ (reference sequence). The V gene lost 5 bases and the J gene lost 9 bases, with 11 bases spanning the gap.

The chain carries TRBV29-1 and TRBJ2-7; 7 bases fit TRBD1. Germline-derived CDR1 and CDR2 are SQVTM and ANQGSEA. With V trimmed by 6 bases and J by 9 bases, 8 bases remained unmatched. This CDR3 contains 11 residues. CDR3: CSVHRGSLQYF. CDR3 sequence (DNA): TGCAGCGTCCACAGGGGAAGTCTGCAGTACTTC.

J is TRBJ1-4 and V is TRBV9, with TRBD1 matching over 9 bases. The germline gives CDR1 SGDLS, CDR2 YYNGEE. The length of the CDR3 is 14 residues. The trim removed 3 bases at V and 4 bases at J, leaving 1 base unmatched. The CDR3 nucleotides read TGTGCCAGCAGCGGACAGGGGGGTAATGAAAAACTGTTTTTT. The encoded protein is CASSGQGGNEKLFF.

V is TRBV5-1 and J is TRBJ2-7; TRBD1 is a possible D gene (6 bases). Between the trimmed V and J ends, which lost 0 bases and 0 bases, there was a span of 10 bases. The CDR3 spans 15 residues. CDR1 SGHRS and CDR2 YFSETQ come from the germline V gene. CDR3 loop: CASSLGTDRSYEQYF. DNA for the CDR3: TGCGCCAGCAGCTTGGGGACAGACCGCTCCTACGAGCAGTACTTC.

The V and J genes are TRBV7-8 and TRBJ2-7, with a possible D match to TRBD1 (6 bases). This CDR3 is built from 14 residues. Trimming took 4 bases from V and 4 from J, leaving 14 bases between them. Germline values: CDR1 SGHVS, CDR2 FQNEAQ. CDR3 amino acids: CASSSSRGRYEQYF. CDR3 DNA: TGTGCCAGCAGCTCGTCCAGGGGAAGGTACGAGCAGTACTTC. Full variable domain (rest looked up from reference TRBV7-8 and TRBJ2-7): GAGVSQSPRYKVAKRGQDVALRCDPISGHVSLFWYQQALGQGPEFLTYFQNEAQLDKSGLPSDRFFAERPEGSVSTLKIQRTQQEDSAVYLCASSSSRGRYEQYFGPGTRLTVT.

The CDR3 protein is CSVDRTGGNGYTF. CDR3 in DNA: TGCAGCGTTGATAGGACAGGGGGCAATGGCTACACCTTC. J is TRBJ1-2 and V is TRBV29-1; 11 bases are a match to TRBD1. The V segment lost 3 bases and the J segment 6 bases; nucleotides outside the gene matches: 3. The germline V gene has CDR1 SQVTM and CDR2 ANQGSEA. CDR3 length equals 13 residues.

This clone was found once. The J gene is TRBJ2-7, the V gene TRBV5-6, with 7 bases aligning to TRBD2. Germline V gene sequence: CDR1 SGHDT, CDR2 YYEEEE. The CDR3 consists of 15 residues. Trimming took 3 bases from V and 2 from J; bases not matched to a gene: 8. The CDR3 sequence: CASSWAPSGAYEQYF. The DNA of the CDR3 is TGTGCCAGCAGCTGGGCCCCTAGCGGAGCCTACGAGCAGTACTTC.

This chain's CDR3 is CASSQGLLRYSSNQPQHF. The CDR3 nucleotides read TGTGCCAGCAGCCAAGGTCTGTTGAGGTACTCTAGCAATCAGCCCCAGCATTTT. The V gene is TRBV14, the J gene TRBJ1-5; D not certain. This CDR3 is 18 amino acids long. Germline CDR1 is SGHDN and CDR2 is FVKESK. Deletions cut 1 base from V and 0 bases from J, with 16 bases between.

V is TRBV7-2 and J is TRBJ2-2; D may be TRBD2 (7 bases). Trimming removed 1 base from V and 4 bases from J, with 10 bases in between. The CDR3 runs to 15 residues. CDR1 and CDR2 from the germline V gene are SGHTA and FQGNSA. The CDR3 nucleotides read TGTGCCAGCAGCTTAGGGGGGGGCCCCACCGGGGAGCTGTTTTTT. This encodes CASSLGGGPTGELFF.

This rearrangement joins TRBV5-1 to TRBJ1-1; TRBD1 might be the D (6 bases). Germline CDR1 and CDR2: SGHRS and YFSETQ. Deletions cut 0 bases from V and 3 bases from J, with 18 bases between. The CDR3 has 17 amino acids. The CDR3: CASSLALTGVGDTEAFF. The CDR3, as DNA: TGCGCCAGCAGCTTGGCCTTGACAGGTGTAGGCGACACTGAAGCTTTCTTT.

V gene TRBV18 combines with J gene TRBJ1-1, with 9 bases fitting TRBD1. V was clipped by 5 bases and J by 1 base; unmatched bases: 2. CDR1 is KGHSH, CDR2 LQKENI, per germline. The CDR3 is 14 amino acids. CDR3 nucleotide sequence: TGTGCCAGCTCAAGGGGACAGGGGAACACTGAAGCTTTCTTT. Amino acids: CASSRGQGNTEAFF.

J is TRBJ1-4 and V is TRBV5-6; TRBD1 agrees at 7 bases. After removal of 3 bases from V and 8 bases from J, the junction contained 7 bases not matched to a gene. This CDR3 spans 14 amino acids. The V gene's germline CDR1 is SGHDT and CDR2 YYEEEE. The CDR3 region is CASSWRGLGEKLFF. For the CDR3, the DNA is TGTGCCAGCAGCTGGAGGGGGCTCGGGGAAAAACTGTTTTTT.

V gene TRBV11-2 combines with J gene TRBJ2-7; TRBD2 aligns across 8 bases. The CDR3 sequence is 18 residues long. With 2 bases clipped from V and 1 base from J, the junction kept 13 bases outside the gene matches. From germline, CDR1 is SGHAT and CDR2 FQNNGV. The CDR3 is CASSLSFGRGGRSYEQYF. CDR3 bases: TGTGCCAGCAGCTTAAGTTTTGGCCGGGGGGGCCGATCCTACGAGCAGTACTTC.

The rearrangement uses TRBV7-3 and TRBJ2-1; 10 nucleotides align to TRBD2. The J segment lost 9 bases and the V segment lost 5 bases, leaving 13 bases of the junction unmatched. Germline V gene sequence: CDR1 SGHTA, CDR2 FQGTGA. The CDR3 totals 16 residues. CDR3 DNA sequence: TGTGCCAGCAGCCTTAGCGGGGGGTTCTCCCGGGGTGAGCAGTTCTTC. Protein sequence: CASSLSGGFSRGEQFF.

The rearrangement uses TRBV7-2 and TRBJ1-2; D ambiguous. CDR1 is SGHTA and CDR2 is FQGNSA in the germline V gene. Trimming cost V 5 bases and J 6 bases, with 13 bases left between them. The CDR3 loop spans 13 amino acids. CDR3 DNA: TGTGCCAGCAGCCCTACGGGGTTTGATGGCTACACCTTC. Amino acids: CASSPTGFDGYTF.

This rearrangement joins TRBV21-1 to TRBJ1-2; TRBD1 is the table's D call, not checked against the DNA. TRBV21-1 corresponds to a pseudogene. There are 16 residues in the CDR3. The CDR3 DNA follows: TGTGCCAGCAGCAAAGAGAACAGGCCTACTAACTATGGCTACACCTTC. Translating it yields CASSKENRPTNYGYTF.

The CDR3 nucleotides are TGCGCCAGCAGCTGGGAGGGGACTAATGAAAAACTGTTTTTT. Encoded protein: CASSWEGTNEKLFF. The chain is built from TRBV5-1 and TRBJ1-4; D perhaps matches TRBD1 (5 bases). The V gene lost 3 bases and the J gene lost 2 bases, with 8 bases spanning the gap. The CDR3 sequence is 14 residues long. The germline V gene encodes CDR1 SGHRS and CDR2 YFSETQ. Based on the CDR3 plus reference TRBV5-1 and TRBJ1-4, the full variable domain is KAGVTQTPRYLIKTRGQQVTLSCSPISGHRSVSWYQQTPGQGLQFLFEYFSETQRNKGNFPGRFSGRQFSNSRSEMNVSTLELGDSALYLCASSWEGTNEKLFFGSGTQLSVL.

The V call is TRBV5-1, the J call TRBJ2-1; maybe TRBD2 (6 bases). The CDR3 is made up of 16 amino acids. V was clipped by 4 bases and J by 4 bases, with 18 bases between them. Germline assignment: CDR1 SGHRS and CDR2 YFSETQ. CDR3 residues: CASSGALGGAYNEQFF. The CDR3 DNA sequence: TGCGCCAGCAGCGGGGCTTTGGGCGGGGCGTACAATGAGCAGTTCTTC.

On this clone: Other DNA sequences from this sample encode an identical CDR3 as well. The chain is built from TRBV7-9 and TRBJ1-5; TRBD1 might be the D (5 bases). V was pared by 1 base and J by 4 bases, with 5 bases between. CDR1 and CDR2 from the germline V gene are SEHNR and FQNEAQ (reference sequence). This CDR3 contains 13 residues. The CDR3 here is CASSLGQNQPQHF. The DNA for the CDR3 is TGTGCCAGCAGCTTAGGACAGAATCAGCCCCAGCATTTT.

This chain joins TRBV5-6 and TRBJ2-5; a weak D match, TRBD2 (6 bases). Germline CDR1 and CDR2: SGHDT and YYEEEE. The CDR3 is 15 residues long. The V gene lost 3 bases and the J gene lost 4 bases, with 16 bases spanning the gap. This CDR3 is CASSWPIRGGETQYF. The CDR3 DNA reads TGTGCCAGCAGCTGGCCTATTAGGGGAGGAGAGACCCAGTACTTC.

The gene calls are TRBV5-1 and TRBJ1-2; D possibly corresponds to TRBD1 (6 bases). This CDR3 has 12 residues. Germline V lookup: CDR1 SGHRS, CDR2 YFSETQ. V dropped 5 bases and J dropped 6 bases, with 11 bases sitting between them. The CDR3: CASRLTGDGYTF. For the CDR3, the DNA is TGCGCCAGCAGGTTGACAGGAGATGGCTACACCTTC. Combining the CDR3 with reference TRBV5-1 and TRBJ1-2 gives the whole variable domain KAGVTQTPRYLIKTRGQQVTLSCSPISGHRSVSWYQQTPGQGLQFLFEYFSETQRNKGNFPGRFSGRQFSNSRSEMNVSTLELGDSALYLCASRLTGDGYTFGSGTRLTVV.

The chain carries TRBV7-9 and TRBJ2-7; D perhaps matches TRBD2 (7 bases). V lost 8 bases and J 4 bases, leaving 18 bases between the germline ends. The CDR3 extends over 14 amino acids. Germline CDR1 is SEHNR and CDR2 is FQNEAQ (reference sequence). CDR3 region: CASGPGGPRYEQYF. DNA for the CDR3: TGTGCCAGCGGGCCCGGGGGGCCTAGGTACGAGCAGTACTTC.

This clone was counted between two and nine times. V is TRBV6-6 and J is TRBJ1-6; 9 bases are shared with TRBD1. In germline, CDR1 is MNHNY, CDR2 SVGAGI (reference sequence). CDR3 length equals 15 residues. V lost 8 bases, J lost 5 bases, and 7 bases stayed unmatched. CDR3 in amino acids: CASGGQGGNNSPLHF. As DNA, the CDR3 is TGTGCCAGCGGGGGACAGGGAGGGAATAATTCACCCCTCCACTTT.

This clone occurred once. The junction departs from germline at one end; a sequencing error may be responsible. The CDR3 sequence: CASSEARGRTSGVGKF. DNA of the CDR3: TGTGCCAGCAGTGAAGCCAGAGGGCGGACTAGCGGGGTCGGGAAGTTT. The genes are TRBV2 and TRBJ2-3; 12 bases map to TRBD2. The CDR3 runs to 16 residues. Germline CDR1 reads SNHLY; CDR2 reads FYNNEI.

By proportion, this clone is medium-sized. The chain links TRBV29-1 to TRBJ2-1; 7 bases match TRBD2. This CDR3 has 13 amino acids. The germline gives CDR1 SQVTM, CDR2 ANQGSEA. V lost 6 bases, J lost 5 bases, and 7 bases stayed unmatched. CDR3 sequence: CSVLSGVNNEQFF. CDR3 nucleotides: TGCAGCGTCCTCAGCGGGGTTAACAATGAGCAGTTCTTC.

The CDR3 sequence is CASSQPGTGSNEQYF. The DNA of the CDR3 is TGCGCCAGCAGCCAACCGGGGACAGGGAGCAACGAGCAGTACTTC. The chain is built from TRBV4-1 and TRBJ2-7; 9 bases align to TRBD1. The J segment lost 5 bases and the V segment lost 2 bases, leaving 7 bases of the junction unmatched. The CDR3 is made up of 15 amino acids. In germline, CDR1 is MGHRA, CDR2 YSYEKL.

In the case of this clone: The junction departs from the called germline gene at one end, perhaps through a read error. The V gene is TRBV7-8, the J gene TRBJ1-5; possible D gene TRBD1, 5 bases. The CDR3 has 14 amino acids. Per the germline V gene, CDR1 is SGHVS and CDR2 is FQNEAQ. CDR3 DNA: TGTACCAGCAGCTTAGCGCTAGGGGATCAGCCCCAGCATTTT. This gives the protein CTSSLALGDQPQHF.